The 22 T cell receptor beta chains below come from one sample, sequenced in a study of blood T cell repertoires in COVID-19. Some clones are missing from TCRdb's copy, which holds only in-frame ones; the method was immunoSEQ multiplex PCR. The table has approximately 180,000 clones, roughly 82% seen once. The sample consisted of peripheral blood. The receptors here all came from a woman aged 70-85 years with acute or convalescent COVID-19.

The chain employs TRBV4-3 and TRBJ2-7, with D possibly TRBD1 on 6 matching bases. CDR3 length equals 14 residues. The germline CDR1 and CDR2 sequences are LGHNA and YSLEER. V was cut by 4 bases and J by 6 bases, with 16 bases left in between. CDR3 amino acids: CASSRNTGIGEQYF. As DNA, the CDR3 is TGCGCCAGCAGCCGGAATACAGGGATAGGCGAGCAGTACTTC.

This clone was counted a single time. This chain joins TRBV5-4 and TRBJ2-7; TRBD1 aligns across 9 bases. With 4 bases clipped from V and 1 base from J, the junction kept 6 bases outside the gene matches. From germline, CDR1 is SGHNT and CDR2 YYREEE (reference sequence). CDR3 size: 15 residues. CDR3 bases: TGTGCCAGCAGCCCCCGGGACAGGGCTTCCTACGAGCAGTACTTC. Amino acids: CASSPRDRASYEQYF.

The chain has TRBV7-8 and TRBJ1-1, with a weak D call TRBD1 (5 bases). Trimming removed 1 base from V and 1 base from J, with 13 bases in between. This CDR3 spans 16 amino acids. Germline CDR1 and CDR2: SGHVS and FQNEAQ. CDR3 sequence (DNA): TGTGCCAGCAGCTTAGGGACCGGGACTGCGAACACTGAAGCTTTCTTT. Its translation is CASSLGTGTANTEAFF.

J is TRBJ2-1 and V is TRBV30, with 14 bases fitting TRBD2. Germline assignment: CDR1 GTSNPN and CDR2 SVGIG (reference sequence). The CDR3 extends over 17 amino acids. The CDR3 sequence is CAGTFSGLAGAWNEQFF. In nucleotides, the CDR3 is TGTGCTGGGACCTTCTCGGGACTAGCGGGAGCATGGAATGAGCAGTTCTTC.

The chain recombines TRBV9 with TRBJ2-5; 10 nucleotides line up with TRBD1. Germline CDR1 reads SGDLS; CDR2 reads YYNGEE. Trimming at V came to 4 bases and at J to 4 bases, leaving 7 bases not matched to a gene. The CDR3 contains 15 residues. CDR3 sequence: CASSLGTGVLETQYF. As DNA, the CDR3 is TGTGCCAGCAGCCTTGGGACAGGGGTCCTAGAGACCCAGTACTTC.

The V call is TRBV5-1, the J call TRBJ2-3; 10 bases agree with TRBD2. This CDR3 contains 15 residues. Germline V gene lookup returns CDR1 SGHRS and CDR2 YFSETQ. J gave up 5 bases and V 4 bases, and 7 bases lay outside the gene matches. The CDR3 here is CASSPESGGGDTQYF. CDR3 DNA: TGCGCCAGCAGCCCGGAGAGCGGGGGGGGAGATACGCAGTATTTT.

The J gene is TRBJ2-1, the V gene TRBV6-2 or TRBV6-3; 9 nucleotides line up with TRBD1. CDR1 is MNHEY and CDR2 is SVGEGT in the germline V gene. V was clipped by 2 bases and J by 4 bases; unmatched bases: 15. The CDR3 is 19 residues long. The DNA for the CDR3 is TGTGCCAGCAGTTACCGGGACAGGGAGCTTAGCGGAGCATACAATGAGCAGTTCTTC. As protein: CASSYRDRELSGAYNEQFF.

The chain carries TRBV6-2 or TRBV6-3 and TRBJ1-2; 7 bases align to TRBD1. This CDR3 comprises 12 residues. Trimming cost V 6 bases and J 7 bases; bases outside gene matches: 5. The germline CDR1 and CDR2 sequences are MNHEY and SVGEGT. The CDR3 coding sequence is TGTGCCAGCAGCGACAGGGTCGGTGGCTACACCTTC. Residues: CASSDRVGGYTF.

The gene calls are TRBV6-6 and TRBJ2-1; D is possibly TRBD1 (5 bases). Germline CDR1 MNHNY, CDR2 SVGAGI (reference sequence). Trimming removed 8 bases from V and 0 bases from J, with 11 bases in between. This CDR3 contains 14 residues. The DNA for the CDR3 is TGTGCCAGCCTACAGGCCAGCTCCTACAATGAGCAGTTCTTC. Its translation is CASLQASSYNEQFF.

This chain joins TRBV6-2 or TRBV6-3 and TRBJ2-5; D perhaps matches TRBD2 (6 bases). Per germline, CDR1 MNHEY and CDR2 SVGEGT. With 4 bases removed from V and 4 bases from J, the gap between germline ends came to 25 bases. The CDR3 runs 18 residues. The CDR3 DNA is TGTGCCAGCAGTTTCCCGAGCGGGTCGGGAGTCGAAAGAGAGACCCAGTACTTC. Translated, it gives CASSFPSGSGVERETQYF.

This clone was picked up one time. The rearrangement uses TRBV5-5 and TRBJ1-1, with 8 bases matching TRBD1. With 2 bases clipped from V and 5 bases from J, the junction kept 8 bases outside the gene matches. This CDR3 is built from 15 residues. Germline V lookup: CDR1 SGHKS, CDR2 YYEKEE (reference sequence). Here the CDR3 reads CASSFAWTGRTEAFF. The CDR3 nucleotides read TGTGCCAGCAGCTTCGCTTGGACAGGGAGGACTGAAGCTTTCTTT. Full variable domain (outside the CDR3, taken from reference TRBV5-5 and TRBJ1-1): DAGVTQSPTHLIKTRGQQVTLRCSPISGHKSVSWYQQVLGQGPQFIFQYYEKEERGRGNFPDRFSARQFPNYSSELNVNALLLGDSALYLCASSFAWTGRTEAFFGQGTRLTVV.

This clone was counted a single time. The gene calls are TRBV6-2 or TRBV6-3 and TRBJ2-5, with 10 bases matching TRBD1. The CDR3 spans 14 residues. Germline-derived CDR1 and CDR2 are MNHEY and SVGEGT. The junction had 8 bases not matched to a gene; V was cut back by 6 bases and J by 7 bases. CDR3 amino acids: CASSRQGALGTQYF. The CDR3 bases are TGTGCCAGCAGCCGACAGGGGGCGCTGGGGACCCAGTACTTC.

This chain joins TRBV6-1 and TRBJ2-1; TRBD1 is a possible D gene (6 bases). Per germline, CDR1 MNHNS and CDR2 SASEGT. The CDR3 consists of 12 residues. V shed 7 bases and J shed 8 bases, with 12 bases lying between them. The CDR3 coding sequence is TGTGCCAGCACCCAAGGACAGTATGAGCAGTTCTTC. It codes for CASTQGQYEQFF.

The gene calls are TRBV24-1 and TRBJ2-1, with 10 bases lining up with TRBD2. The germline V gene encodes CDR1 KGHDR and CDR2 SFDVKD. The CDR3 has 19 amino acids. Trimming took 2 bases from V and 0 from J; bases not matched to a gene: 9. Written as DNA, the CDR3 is TGTGCCACCAGTGATTCGCTTCTTAGCGGGGGGAGCTCCTACAATGAGCAGTTCTTC. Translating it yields CATSDSLLSGGSSYNEQFF.

The CDR3 nucleotides are TGCAGTGGGGTCAATGTAGCGGGAAACAATGAGCAGTTCTTC. It yields the protein CSGVNVAGNNEQFF. The chain employs TRBV29-1 and TRBJ2-1; the match to TRBD2 covers 8 bases. This CDR3 has 14 residues. Per germline, CDR1 SQVTM and CDR2 ANQGSEA.

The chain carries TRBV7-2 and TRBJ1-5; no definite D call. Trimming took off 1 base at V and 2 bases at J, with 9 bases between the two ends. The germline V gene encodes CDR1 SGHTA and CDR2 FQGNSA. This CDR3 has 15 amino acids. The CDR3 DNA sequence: TGTGCCAGCAGCTTAGGGGTGCAGGGCAATCAGCCCCAGCATTTT. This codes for CASSLGVQGNQPQHF. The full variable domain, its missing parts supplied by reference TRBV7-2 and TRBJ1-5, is GAGVSQSPSNKVTEKGKDVELRCDPISGHTALYWYRQSLGQGLEFLIYFQGNSAPDKSGLPSDRFSAERTGGSVSTLTIQRTQQEDSAVYLCASSLGVQGNQPQHFGDGTRLSIL.

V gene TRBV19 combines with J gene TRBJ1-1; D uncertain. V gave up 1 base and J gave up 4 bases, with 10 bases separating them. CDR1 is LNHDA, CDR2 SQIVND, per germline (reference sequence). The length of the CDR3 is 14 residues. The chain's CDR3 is CASSIGDYGTEAFF. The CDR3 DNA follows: TGTGCCAGTAGTATAGGAGACTATGGCACTGAAGCTTTCTTT.

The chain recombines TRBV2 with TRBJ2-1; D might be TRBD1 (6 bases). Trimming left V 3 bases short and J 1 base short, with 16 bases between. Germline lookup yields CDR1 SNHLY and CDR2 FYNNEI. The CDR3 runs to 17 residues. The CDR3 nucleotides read TGTGCCAGCAGTGATCTGGCAGGGGTCGGTTCCTACAATGAGCAGTTCTTC. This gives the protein CASSDLAGVGSYNEQFF.

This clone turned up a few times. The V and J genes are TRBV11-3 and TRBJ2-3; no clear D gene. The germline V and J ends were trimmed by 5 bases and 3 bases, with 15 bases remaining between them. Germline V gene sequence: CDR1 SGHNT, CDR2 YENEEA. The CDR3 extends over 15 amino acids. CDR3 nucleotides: TGTGCCAGCAGCCTGAGTGGTCTGATGACAGATACGCAGTATTTT. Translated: CASSLSGLMTDTQYF.

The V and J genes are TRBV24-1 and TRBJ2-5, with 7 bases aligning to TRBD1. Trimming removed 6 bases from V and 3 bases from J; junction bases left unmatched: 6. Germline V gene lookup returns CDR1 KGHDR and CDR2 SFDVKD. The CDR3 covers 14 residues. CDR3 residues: CATSYARGKETQYF. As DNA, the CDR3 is TGTGCCACCAGTTATGCCAGGGGGAAAGAGACCCAGTACTTC.

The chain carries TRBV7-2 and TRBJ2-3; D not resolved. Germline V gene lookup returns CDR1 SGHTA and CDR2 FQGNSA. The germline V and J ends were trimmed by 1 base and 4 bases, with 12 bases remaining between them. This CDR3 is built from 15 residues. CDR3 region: CASSLEWASSDTQYF. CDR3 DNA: TGTGCCAGCAGCTTAGAATGGGCGTCCTCAGATACGCAGTATTTT.

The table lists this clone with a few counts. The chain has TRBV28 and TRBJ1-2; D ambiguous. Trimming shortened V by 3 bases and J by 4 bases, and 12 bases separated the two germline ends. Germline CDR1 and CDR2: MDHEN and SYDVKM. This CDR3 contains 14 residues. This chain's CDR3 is CASSLIPEGYGYTF. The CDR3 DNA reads TGTGCCAGCAGTTTGATTCCGGAGGGCTATGGCTACACCTTC.